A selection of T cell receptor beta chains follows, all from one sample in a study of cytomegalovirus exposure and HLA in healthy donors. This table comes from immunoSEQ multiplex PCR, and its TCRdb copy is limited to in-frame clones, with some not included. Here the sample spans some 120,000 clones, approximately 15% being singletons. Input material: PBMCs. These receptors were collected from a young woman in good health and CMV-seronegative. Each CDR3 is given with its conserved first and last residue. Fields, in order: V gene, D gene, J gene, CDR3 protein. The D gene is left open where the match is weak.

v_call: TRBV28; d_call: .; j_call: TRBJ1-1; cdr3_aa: CASSPAWGSVVLNTEAFF
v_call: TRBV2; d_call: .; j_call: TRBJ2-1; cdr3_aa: CASSATGTYYNEQFF
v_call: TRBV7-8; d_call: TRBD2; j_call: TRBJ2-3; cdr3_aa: CASSFARDYLTDTQYF
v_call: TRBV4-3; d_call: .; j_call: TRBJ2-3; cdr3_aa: CASSPGPNTDTQYF
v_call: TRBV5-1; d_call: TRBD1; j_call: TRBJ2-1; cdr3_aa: CASSLGDRVTGEQFF
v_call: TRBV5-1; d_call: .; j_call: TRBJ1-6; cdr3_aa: CASSLDRGVPNSPLHF
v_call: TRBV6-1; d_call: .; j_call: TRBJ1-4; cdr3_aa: CASSGTDEKLFF
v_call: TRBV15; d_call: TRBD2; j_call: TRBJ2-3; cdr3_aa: CATSKGTSGGTDTQYF
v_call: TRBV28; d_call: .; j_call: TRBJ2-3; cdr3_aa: CASRFPGTDTQYF
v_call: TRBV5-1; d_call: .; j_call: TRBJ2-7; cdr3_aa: CASSLVMEGLAYYEQYF
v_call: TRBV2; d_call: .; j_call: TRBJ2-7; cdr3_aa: CASSEEQDEQYF